This T cell receptor beta chain was recovered during a study of CD8+CD57+ T cells in acquired aplastic anemia. Patients selected for sequencing had displayed CD8+CD57+ cell expansion by flow cytometry. The germline gives CDR1 SGHVT, CDR2 SQSDAQ. Losses at the gene ends were 7 bases for V and 6 bases for J; bases not matched to a gene: 10. The CDR3 has 16 amino acids. Template material for TCR beta VDJ and CDR3 profiling consisted of genomic DNA. TCRdb redid the calling of the reads with MiXCR, one entry per CDR3 protein. The sample shows roughly 200,000 distinct CDR3 sequences, 65% of them seen only once.

Material: sorted CD4+, CD8+, or CD8+CD57+ T cells (not recorded which) from PBMCs. The chain combines TRBV7-4 with TRBJ2-1, with TRBD2 identical over 12 bases. The TCR comes from a human donor with aplastic anemia. The CDR3 DNA reads TGTGCCAGCAACGGACTAGCGGGGCGTGGACGCAATGAGCAGTTCTTC. The encoded protein is CASNGLAGRGRNEQFF.